The present T cell receptor (beta chain) was sequenced within a study of regulatory T cells in long-lasting Graves disease (dated by TCRdb to about 2021). Broadly, across the study: Persistent Graves' disease was defined as antithyroid drug treatment for over 5 years with persistently positive TSH receptor autoantibodies. Persistent Graves' disease patients were compared with newly diagnosed Graves' disease patients by peripheral blood TCR sequencing and RNA sequencing. The study was conducted in China and was registered as a clinical trial. A total of around 35 samples underwent TCR sequencing: about 13 from persistent and roughly 20 from newly diagnosed Graves' disease patients. In the clinical cohort, patients with persistent Graves' disease had used antithyroid drugs for an average of about 10 years. The investigation overall reported the following: Compared with newly diagnosed patients, patients with persistent Graves' disease had lower TCR Shannon entropy and fewer highly expanded clones, which suggests clonal expansion. Because the primary lesion, thyroid tissue, could not be accessed, the study looked at peripheral blood alone. Sequencing and analysis were restricted to the TCR beta chain. A larger number of public clonotypes was shared among persistent patients (about 2,700) than among newly diagnosed patients (around 890). The authors acknowledged the small sample size as a limitation that may reduce accuracy. Preferential use of TRBV28, TRBJ1-2 and TRBJ2-5 was observed in persistent disease, whereas TRBV20-1 and TRBJ2-1 were favored in newly diagnosed disease.

The CDR3 measures 13 amino acids from cysteine to phenylalanine. The only DNA kept is the CDR3, 39 bases in frame from the first base. Trimming at the junction amounts to 6 bases on V and 2 bases on J, and the germline ends lie 13 bases apart. CDR1 and CDR2 (DFQATT, SNEGSKA) derive from the germline V gene (reference sequence). This clonotype was seen many times. Its binding antigen is unknown. Per-base qualities were not stored, and no clone one base away is much larger. According to the study, the label for this sample's time point signals: persistent/refractory GD, antithyroid drugs over 5 years with positive TRAb. For both TCR sequencing and RNA sequencing, RNA was extracted from PBMCs in TRIzol. The diagnosis of Graves' disease was made according to American Thyroid Association guidelines. The patients came from an endocrinology department in Xi'an, China. Each patient gave approximately 8.8 milliliters of peripheral blood, collected in an EDTA anticoagulant tube. Ficoll Paque Plus density gradient separation was used to isolate PBMCs, and no further T cell sorting was done. An Agilent 2100 Bioanalyzer and agarose gel were used to assess RNA quality, and a NanoDrop 2000 was used to measure RNA concentration.

The protocol used for the library was multiplex PCR. The instrument given in TCRdb is Illumina HiSeq 4000. CDR3 regions were amplified by Arm-PCR with iRepertoire HTBI primers to construct TCR beta libraries. Before sequencing, the PCR products went through gel purification. As for how the authors treated the data: Across samples, 60 to 75 TRBV and 15 or so TRBJ segments were identified and used for gene usage analysis of CDR3 amino acid clonotypes. COPE and FqMerger were used to merge filtered high-quality paired reads into contigs. BLAST was used to align contigs to IMGT TRBV, TRBD and TRBJ reference genes, and CDR3 was defined according to IMGT. Highly expanded clones were defined as clonotypes with a frequency above 0.1%. Shannon entropy was used to measure repertoire diversity, and the Gini coefficient was used to measure V-J evenness. A clonotype found in more than one individual was treated as public. The raw public data were reprocessed by TCRdb itself: fastp quality trimming at Q25, MiXCR clonotype calling, in-frame beta chains only. For every CDR3 protein sequence, its rows merge into one entry that carries the most common genes and DNA. The V and J calls shown here were made by TCRdb, not taken from the authors' results. This sample holds some 340,000 distinct CDR3 sequences; roughly 25% were observed only once. Clones ranked in the top ten supply about 29% of the sample.

The specimen comprised peripheral blood mononuclear cells (PBMCs), sampled when the disease was refractory, from a patient treated with antithyroid drugs. This chain joins TRBV20-1 to TRBJ1-2; too little of a D gene remains to name it. The sequence derives from a middle-aged woman with Graves disease. Donor details come from another sample of the same person, matched by shared clones. CDR3 sequence: CSAPEWENYGYTF. The nucleotides read TGCAGTGCCCCCGAATGGGAAAACTATGGCTACACCTTC.